This is a list of T cell receptor beta chains from one sample in a study of shared clonotypes between healthy human individuals. Data came from immunoSEQ multiplex PCR; TCRdb stores just in-frame clones and leaves some out. The sample gives about 2.3 million clones, around 90% of which show up once; approximately 0.39% is in the top ten. The sample consisted of naive CD4+ T cells from PBMCs. These receptors all come from a man aged 18 to 29 in good health. Some clones in this sample may be carry-over from other donors' samples. CDR3s include the opening cysteine and the closing phenylalanine or tryptophan. A D gene is named only where the DNA matches it firmly. Only some rows state a clone size, as once, few, many or a class for expanded clones.

clone size	D gene	V gene	J gene	CDR3 protein	CDR3 DNA
-	-	TRBV6-5	TRBJ1-2	CATYLRGHAGYTF	TGTGCCACTTACCTTAGGGGACATGCGGGCTACACCTTC
-	-	TRBV21-1	TRBJ2-7	CASSPQEAGYSYEQYF	TGTGCCAGCAGCCCTCAGGAGGCAGGGTACTCCTACGAGCAGTACTTC
-	TRBD1	TRBV7-2	TRBJ2-7	CASSPVGTGGHEQYF	TGTGCCAGCAGCCCGGTCGGAACAGGGGGCCACGAGCAGTACTTC
-	-	TRBV7-3	TRBJ2-7	CASSLNHPSGEQYF	TGTGCCAGCAGCTTAAACCATCCATCAGGGGAGCAGTACTTC
-	-	TRBV6-1	TRBJ1-5	CASSEVRVSNQPQHF	TGTGCCAGCAGTGAAGTAAGGGTTAGCAATCAGCCCCAGCATTTT
-	-	TRBV19	TRBJ2-1	CASSIGNEQFF	TGTGCCAGTAGTATTGGCAATGAGCAGTTCTTC
-	-	TRBV6-1	TRBJ1-2	CASSVIPGVKQFSTNYGYTF	TGTGCCAGCAGTGTTATTCCCGGCGTAAAACAGTTCAGTACTAACTATGGCTACACCTTC
-	-	TRBV18	TRBJ2-5	CASSRDLQETQYF	TGTGCCAGCTCGAGGGACCTGCAAGAGACCCAGTACTTC
few	-	TRBV5-1	TRBJ2-5	CASSLGEETQYF	TGCGCCAGCAGCTTGGGTGAAGAGACCCAGTACTTC
-	TRBD1	TRBV5-4	TRBJ2-3	CASSNRGPDTQYF	TGTGCCAGCAGCAACAGGGGGCCGGATACGCAGTATTTT
-	TRBD1	TRBV7-3	TRBJ2-3	CASSLTARTGGITDTQYF	TGTGCCAGCAGCTTAACCGCCAGGACAGGGGGGATAACAGATACGCAGTATTTT
-	-	TRBV27	TRBJ2-2	CASSLLEDGTGELFF	TGTGCCAGCAGTTTACTTGAGGACGGGACCGGGGAGCTGTTTTTT
-	TRBD1	TRBV28	TRBJ2-7	CASSTRDRGLEQYF	TGTGCCAGCAGCACCCGGGACAGGGGACTTGAGCAGTACTTC
-	-	TRBV28	TRBJ1-5	CASSLGGQPQHF	TGTGCCAGCAGTTTAGGAGGGCAGCCCCAGCATTTT
-	TRBD2	TRBV19	TRBJ2-7	CASSNSGPGLAGSQYF	TGTGCCAGTAGTAATTCGGGTCCGGGACTAGCGGGATCCCAGTACTTC
-	-	TRBV2	TRBJ1-3	CASSTSSGNTIYF	TGTGCCAGCAGTACATCCTCTGGAAACACCATATATTTT
-	-	TRBV5-6	TRBJ1-1	CASSLRGYLLMNTEAFF	TGTGCCAGCAGCTTGAGAGGGTACCTCCTCATGAACACTGAAGCTTTCTTT
-	-	TRBV5-1	TRBJ2-3	CASSFSGLSTDTQYF	TGCGCCAGCAGCTTTTCTGGCTTGAGCACAGATACGCAGTATTTT
-	TRBD2	TRBV9	TRBJ2-6	CASSVGRLAGGKSGANVLTF	TGTGCCAGCAGCGTAGGGAGACTAGCGGGAGGAAAGTCTGGGGCCAACGTCCTGACTTTC
-	-	TRBV27	TRBJ2-5	CASSSLTGYQETQYF	TGTGCCAGCAGTTCGTTGACAGGATACCAAGAGACCCAGTACTTC
-	-	TRBV28	TRBJ2-1	CASSLWGRSYNEQFF	TGTGCCAGCAGTTTATGGGGGAGATCCTACAATGAGCAGTTCTTC
-	TRBD2	TRBV5-1	TRBJ2-3	CASSSTTSGRTDTQYF	TGCGCCAGCAGCTCGACAACTAGCGGGAGGACAGATACGCAGTATTTT
once	TRBD1	TRBV28	TRBJ2-7	CASSLPTGAGWQYF	TGTGCCAGCAGTTTACCCACAGGGGCGGGTTGGCAGTACTTC
-	TRBD1	TRBV28	TRBJ1-1	CANSPWTGQTEAFF	TGTGCCAACAGCCCCTGGACAGGGCAAACTGAAGCTTTCTTT
-	-	TRBV29-1	TRBJ1-4	CSALDSPTNEKLFF	TGCAGCGCCCTGGACAGCCCAACTAATGAAAAACTGTTTTTT
-	TRBD1	TRBV19	TRBJ2-7	CASRQGATSYEQYF	TGTGCCAGTAGGCAGGGGGCGACCTCCTACGAGCAGTACTTC
-	-	TRBV15	TRBJ1-5	CATSRDRFGEAAQPQHF	TGTGCCACCAGCAGAGATCGGTTTGGAGAGGCGGCTCAGCCCCAGCATTTT
-	-	TRBV19	TRBJ2-5	CASTPGRGAQYF	TGTGCCAGTACTCCGGGACGAGGGGCCCAGTACTTC
-	TRBD1	TRBV25-1	TRBJ1-2	CASSSFGPNPGQGFGYTF	TGTGCCAGCAGTTCCTTTGGCCCTAATCCGGGACAGGGTTTTGGCTACACCTTC
few	-	TRBV19	TRBJ1-2	CASSIGGGTNYGYTF	TGTGCCAGTAGTATTGGCGGAGGGACTAACTATGGCTACACCTTC
-	-	TRBV25-1	TRBJ2-3	CASSALGGPGTDTQYF	TGTGCCAGCAGCGCGTTGGGGGGGCCGGGCACAGATACGCAGTATTTT
-	-	TRBV5-1	TRBJ2-2	CASSLDSNTGELFF	TGCGCCAGCAGCTTGGACAGCAACACCGGGGAGCTGTTTTTT
-	-	TRBV28	TRBJ1-3	CASSLPSVGAGNTIYF	TGTGCCAGCAGTTTACCGTCGGTGGGGGCTGGAAACACCATATATTTT
-	-	TRBV30	TRBJ2-5	CAWSWGETQYF	TGTGCCTGGAGTTGGGGGGAGACCCAGTACTTC
-	-	TRBV5-4	TRBJ1-2	CASSITGFYGYTF	TGTGCCAGCAGCATAACTGGCTTCTATGGCTACACCTTC
-	-	TRBV7-2	TRBJ1-1	CASSLVWSAPEAFF	TGTGCCAGCAGCTTAGTCTGGTCCGCCCCTGAAGCTTTCTTT
once	TRBD2	TRBV6-6	TRBJ2-1	CASSYGWAGGDNEQFF	TGTGCCAGCAGTTACGGTTGGGCGGGAGGAGACAATGAGCAGTTCTTC
-	-	TRBV2	TRBJ1-2	CASSEFSLGGYTF	TGTGCCAGCAGTGAATTTTCCTTAGGGGGCTACACCTTC
-	TRBD2	TRBV10-3	TRBJ2-2	CAISVRVAGANTGELFF	TGTGCCATCAGTGTTCGTGTAGCGGGGGCAAACACCGGGGAGCTGTTTTTT
-	-	TRBV5-1	TRBJ1-2	CASSLRAGTKEYGYTF	TGCGCCAGCAGCTTGCGGGCCGGAACGAAGGAGTATGGCTACACCTTC
few	-	TRBV11-2	TRBJ1-4	CASSLEGGRGEKLFF	TGTGCCAGCAGCTTAGAGGGGGGCCGAGGAGAAAAACTGTTTTTT
-	-	TRBV1	TRBJ2-3	CTSSQDPGLADTDTQYF	TGCACCAGCAGCCAAGACCCCGGACTAGCGGACACAGATACGCAGTATTTT
-	-	TRBV28	TRBJ2-3	CASTGGGITDTQYF	TGTGCCAGCACCGGCGGGGGCATCACAGATACGCAGTATTTT
-	-	TRBV7-2	TRBJ1-5	CASSPPGREQPQHF	TGTGCCAGCAGTCCACCAGGACGAGAACAGCCCCAGCATTTT
-	TRBD1	TRBV5-6	TRBJ1-2	CASSLGQGPGYTF	TGTGCCAGCAGCTTGGGACAGGGACCTGGCTACACCTTC
-	-	TRBV10-3	TRBJ1-2	CAISAWERVSYGYTF	TGTGCCATCAGTGCCTGGGAGAGGGTTTCGTATGGCTACACCTTC
few	-	TRBV6-5	TRBJ1-5	CASSYGRNQPQHF	TGTGCCAGCAGTTACGGGAGGAACCAGCCCCAGCATTTT
-	-	TRBV9	TRBJ2-2	CASSVLETNTGELFF	TGTGCCAGCAGCGTACTGGAGACGAACACCGGGGAGCTGTTTTTT
-	TRBD2	TRBV27	TRBJ2-5	CASSFSSGQWGETQYF	TGTGCCAGCAGTTTTTCTAGCGGACAATGGGGAGAGACCCAGTACTTC
-	-	TRBV5-4	TRBJ2-1	CASSSPRDYNEQFF	TGTGCCAGCAGTTCACCCCGGGATTACAATGAGCAGTTCTTC
-	-	TRBV2	TRBJ1-3	CASSRNTIYF	TGTGCCAGCAGCAGAAACACCATATATTTT
-	-	TRBV10-2	TRBJ1-1	CASSALPGTEAFF	TGCGCCAGCAGTGCCCTCCCGGGCACTGAAGCTTTCTTT
-	TRBD2	TRBV4-2	TRBJ2-2	CASSLRTRSGGELFF	TGTGCCAGCAGCCTAAGGACTAGGTCGGGCGGGGAGCTGTTTTTT
-	-	TRBV27	TRBJ2-3	CASTSSGTQYF	TGTGCCAGCACCTCGTCGGGTACGCAGTATTTT
-	TRBD2	TRBV9	TRBJ2-7	CASSGSGGSHSYEQYF	TGTGCCAGCAGCGGGTCGGGCGGGAGCCACTCCTACGAGCAGTACTTC
-	TRBD1	TRBV11-2	TRBJ2-1	CASSRDRGMYNEQFF	TGTGCCAGCAGCCGAGACAGGGGGATGTACAATGAGCAGTTCTTC
-	TRBD1	TRBV27	TRBJ2-6	CASSRFGTGFSGANVLTF	TGTGCCAGCAGCCGGTTTGGGACAGGGTTCTCTGGGGCCAACGTCCTGACTTTC
-	TRBD1	TRBV6-6	TRBJ1-1	CASSRTGRVTEAFF	TGTGCCAGCAGCCGGACAGGGCGGGTCACTGAAGCTTTCTTT
-	-	TRBV2	TRBJ1-5	CASSDETDQPQHF	TGTGCCAGCAGTGACGAGACAGATCAGCCCCAGCATTTT